The present T cell receptor (beta chain) was sequenced within a study of cytomegalovirus exposure and HLA in healthy donors. Study-level points and caveats: Overall, roughly 150 TCR beta chains were annotated as cytomegalovirus-associated. There were three CMV-associated chains whose specificity for CMV antigens was confirmed in vitro.

With regard to this clone: Its cognate antigen is unknown.

The CDR3 is 16 residues long. Germline V gene data show CDR1 as MNHEY and CDR2 as SMNVEV (reference sequence). Unmatched junction bases numbered 11, after V lost 3 bases and J lost 6 bases. Separate from the approximately 700-subject first cohort was the roughly 130-subject validation cohort, to which the donors belonged. Sequenced by immunoSEQ multiplex PCR; TCRdb stores in-frame clones only, minus some. The sample has about 170,000 clones, around 87% seen once; the top ten hold roughly 1.3%. This receptor was taken from a woman between 25 and 40 years old in good health and CMV-seronegative. Sequencing used PBMCs. The rearrangement uses TRBV27 and TRBJ2-1; 7 bases map to TRBD2. As DNA, the CDR3 is TGTGCCAGCAGTTTTCTATTCTCGGGCGGGGGCAATGAGCAGTTCTTC. The encoded protein is CASSFLFSGGGNEQFF.